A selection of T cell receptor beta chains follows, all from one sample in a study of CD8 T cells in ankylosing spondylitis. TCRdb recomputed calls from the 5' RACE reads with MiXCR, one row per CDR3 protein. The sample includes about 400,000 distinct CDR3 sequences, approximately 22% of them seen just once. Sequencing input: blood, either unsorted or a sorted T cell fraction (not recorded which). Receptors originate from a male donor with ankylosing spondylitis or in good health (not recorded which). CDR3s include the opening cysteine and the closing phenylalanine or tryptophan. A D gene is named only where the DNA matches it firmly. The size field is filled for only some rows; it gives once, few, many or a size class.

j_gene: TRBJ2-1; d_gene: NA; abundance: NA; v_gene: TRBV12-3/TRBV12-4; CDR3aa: CASSLDNSNNEQFF; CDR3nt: TGTGCCAGCAGTTTAGATAATAGCAACAATGAGCAGTTCTTC
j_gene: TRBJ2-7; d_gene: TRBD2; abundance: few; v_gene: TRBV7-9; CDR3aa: CASSEREGDHEQYF; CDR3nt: TGTGCCAGCAGCGAGAGGGAGGGAGACCACGAGCAGTACTTC
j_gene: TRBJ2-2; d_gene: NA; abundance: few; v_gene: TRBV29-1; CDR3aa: CSVIGNTGELFF; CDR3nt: TGCAGCGTCATAGGGAACACCGGGGAGCTGTTTTTT
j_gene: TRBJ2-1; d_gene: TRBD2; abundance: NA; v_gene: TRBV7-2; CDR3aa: CASSPSGQGGYEQFF; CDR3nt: TGTGCCAGCAGCCCTAGCGGGCAGGGCGGCTATGAGCAGTTCTTC
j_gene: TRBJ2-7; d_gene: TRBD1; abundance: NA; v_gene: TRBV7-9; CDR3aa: CASSIPGQVSYEQYF; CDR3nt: TGTGCCAGCAGCATCCCGGGACAGGTCTCCTACGAGCAGTACTTC
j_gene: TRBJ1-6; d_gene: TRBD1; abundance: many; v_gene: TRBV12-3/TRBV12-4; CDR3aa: CASSLGTGDVSTLHF; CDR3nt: TGTGCCAGCAGTTTAGGGACAGGGGACGTCAGTACCCTCCACTTT
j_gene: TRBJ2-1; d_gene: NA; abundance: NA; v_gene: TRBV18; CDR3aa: CASSPSDYSYNEQFF; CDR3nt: TGTGCCAGCTCACCGTCGGACTACAGCTACAATGAGCAGTTCTTC
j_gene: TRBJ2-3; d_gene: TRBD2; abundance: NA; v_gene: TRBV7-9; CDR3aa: CASSPLAGGSDTQYF; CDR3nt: TGTGCCAGCAGCCCTCTAGCGGGGGGTTCAGATACGCAGTATTTT
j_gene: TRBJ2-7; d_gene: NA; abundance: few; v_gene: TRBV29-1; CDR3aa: CSVEVHTASGYEQYF; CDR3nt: TGCAGCGTTGAAGTACACACAGCTTCGGGGTACGAGCAGTACTTC
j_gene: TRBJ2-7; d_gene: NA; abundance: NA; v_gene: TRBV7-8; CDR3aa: CASSFMKTGDEQYF; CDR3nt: TGTGCCAGCAGCTTCATGAAAACGGGCGACGAGCAGTACTTC
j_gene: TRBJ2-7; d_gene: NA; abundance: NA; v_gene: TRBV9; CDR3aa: CASSVAGGPLSEQYF; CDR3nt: TGTGCCAGCAGCGTAGCTGGAGGACCCCTGAGCGAGCAGTACTTC
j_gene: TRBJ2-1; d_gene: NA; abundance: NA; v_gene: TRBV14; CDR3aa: CASSQDPLNEQFF; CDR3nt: TGTGCCAGCAGCCAAGATCCGTTAAATGAGCAGTTCTTC
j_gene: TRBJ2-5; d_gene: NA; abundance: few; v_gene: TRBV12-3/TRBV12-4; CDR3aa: CASSSGQTGETQYF; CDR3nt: TGTGCCAGCAGTTCGGGCCAAACGGGAGAGACCCAGTACTTC
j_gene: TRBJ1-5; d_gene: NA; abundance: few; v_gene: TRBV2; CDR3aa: CASRRGPYSNQPQHF; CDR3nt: TGTGCCAGCAGACGGGGACCCTATAGCAATCAGCCCCAGCATTTT
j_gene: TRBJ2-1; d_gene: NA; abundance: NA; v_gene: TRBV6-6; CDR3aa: CASTPRWGNEQFF; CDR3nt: TGTGCCAGCACCCCAAGGTGGGGAAATGAGCAGTTCTTC
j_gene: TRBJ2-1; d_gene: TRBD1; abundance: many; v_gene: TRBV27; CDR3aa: CASSQRDRENEQFF; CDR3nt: TGTGCCAGCAGTCAACGCGACAGGGAAAATGAGCAGTTCTTC
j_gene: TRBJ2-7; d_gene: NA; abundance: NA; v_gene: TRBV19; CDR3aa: CASRSGTYEQYF; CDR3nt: TGTGCCAGTAGGTCCGGGACCTACGAGCAGTACTTC
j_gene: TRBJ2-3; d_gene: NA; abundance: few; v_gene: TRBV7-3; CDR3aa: CASSQRRGPDTQYF; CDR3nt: TGTGCCAGCAGCCAAAGGCGGGGACCAGATACGCAGTATTTT
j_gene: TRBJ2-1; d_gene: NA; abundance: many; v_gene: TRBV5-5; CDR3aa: CASSLGQNYNEQFF; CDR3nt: TGTGCCAGCAGCTTGGGGCAGAACTACAATGAGCAGTTCTTC
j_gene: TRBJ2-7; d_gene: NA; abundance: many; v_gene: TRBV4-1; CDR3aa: CASSQDPGGYEQYF; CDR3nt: TGCGCCAGCAGCCAAGATCCCGGGGGCTACGAGCAGTACTTC
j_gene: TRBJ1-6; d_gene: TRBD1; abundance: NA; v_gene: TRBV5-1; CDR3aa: CASSLETGVFNSPLHF; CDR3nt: TGCGCCAGCAGCTTGGAGACAGGGGTATTTAATTCACCCCTCCACTTT
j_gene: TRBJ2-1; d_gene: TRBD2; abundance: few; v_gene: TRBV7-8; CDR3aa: CASSPTSGGTNNEQFF; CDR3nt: TGTGCCAGCAGCCCAACTAGCGGGGGGACTAACAATGAGCAGTTCTTC
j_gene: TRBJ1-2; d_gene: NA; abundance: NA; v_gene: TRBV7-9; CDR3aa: CASSPPDDYGYTF; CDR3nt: TGTGCCAGCAGCCCCCCGGACGACTATGGCTACACCTTC